This T cell receptor beta chain derives from a study of T cells after yellow fever vaccination. TCRdb re-called the 5' RACE reads through MiXCR, storing one row per CDR3 protein. The sample holds about 330,000 distinct CDR3 sequences, around 7% seen once. This clonotype was detected only a few times. Here the sequenced sample was PBMCs, taken approximately 47 days after the first yellow fever vaccination. This clonotype originated in a man younger than 35 who received the YFV17D yellow fever vaccine.

The chain's CDR3 is CASSLALGLAGGDRTDEQFF. The CDR3 DNA follows: TGTGCCAGCAGCTTAGCCCTCGGACTAGCGGGGGGAGATAGGACGGATGAGCAGTTCTTC. This rearrangement joins TRBV7-2 to TRBJ2-1; 14 bases match TRBD2. The CDR3 has 20 residues. Germline CDR1 and CDR2: SGHTA and FQGNSA. V was clipped by 0 bases and J by 8 bases; unmatched bases: 15. The complete variable domain, with remaining parts taken from reference TRBV7-2 and TRBJ2-1, reads GAGVSQSPSNKVTEKGKDVELRCDPISGHTALYWYRQSLGQGLEFLIYFQGNSAPDKSGLPSDRFSAERTGGSVSTLTIQRTQQEDSAVYLCASSLALGLAGGDRTDEQFFGPGTRLTVL.